These 30 T cell receptor beta chains share one sample of origin, sequenced in a study of shared clonotypes between healthy human individuals. Profiling relied on immunoSEQ multiplex PCR, and the TCRdb table lists in-frame clones only, not all of them. The table includes hundreds of thousands of clones, less than 80% detected once. The sample taken for sequencing was PBMCs. The source of these receptors is a woman in her forties in good health. Some clones in this sample may be carry-over from other donors' samples.

The J gene is TRBJ1-1, the V gene TRBV7-3; a possible D gene is TRBD1 (5 bases). Germline V lookup: CDR1 SGHTA, CDR2 FQGTGA. This CDR3 is 17 amino acids long. The V and J ends lost 0 bases and 2 bases respectively, with 16 bases between them. CDR3 nucleotides: TGTGCCAGCAGCTTAACCGCCCCGGGGACGGGCAACACTGAAGCTTTCTTT. It encodes CASSLTAPGTGNTEAFF.

The chain carries TRBV10-2 and TRBJ2-1; either TRBD1 or TRBD2 may fit D (5 bases each). This CDR3 is 15 amino acids long. Germline loops: CDR1 WSHSY, CDR2 SAAADI. The V end was cut by 3 bases, the J end by 6 bases, with 15 bases between. CDR3 amino acids: CASSDWTSGPNEQFF. The DNA for the CDR3 is TGCGCCAGCAGTGACTGGACAAGCGGACCCAATGAGCAGTTCTTC.

This clone came up once. This clone may be a read error of a much larger clone one base away. The chain employs TRBV28 and TRBJ1-5, with D tentatively TRBD1 (6 bases). From germline, CDR1 is MDHEN and CDR2 SYDVKM. This CDR3 is 15 amino acids long. The CDR3 bases are TGTGCCAGCAGTTGGGCAGGGGAGGGCAATCAGCTCCAGCATTTT. As protein: CASSWAGEGNQLQHF. Full variable domain (rest looked up from reference TRBV28 and TRBJ1-5): DVKVTQSSRYLVKRTGEKVFLECVQDMDHENMFWYRQDPGLGLRLIYFSYDVKMKEKGDIPEGYSVSREKKERFSLILESASTNQTSMYLCASSWAGEGNQLQHFGDGTRLSIL.

V and J are TRBV4-3 and TRBJ2-3; D is unresolved. Germline CDR1 reads LGHNA; CDR2 reads YSLEER. The CDR3 length is 15 residues. V was shortened by 0 bases and J by 2 bases, with 9 bases between the two germline ends. CDR3 DNA sequence: TGCGCCAGCAGCCAAGATCCGGTGACCACAGATACGCAGTATTTT. Protein: CASSQDPVTTDTQYF.

V gene TRBV7-2 combines with J gene TRBJ1-2, with 9 bases lining up with TRBD1. Trimming at V came to 3 bases and at J to 8 bases, leaving 16 bases not matched to a gene. This CDR3 is built from 17 residues. CDR1 is SGHTA and CDR2 is FQGNSA in the germline V gene. Written as DNA, the CDR3 is TGTGCCAGCAGCTTTGGGGGGTCCGGGACAGGGACTAAAGGCTACACCTTC. The encoded protein is CASSFGGSGTGTKGYTF.

V gene TRBV6-6 combines with J gene TRBJ1-4; TRBD1 agrees at 8 bases. This CDR3 is built from 16 residues. Germline V CDR1 and CDR2: MNHNY, SVGAGI (reference sequence). Losses at the gene ends were 0 bases for V and 5 bases for J; bases not matched to a gene: 5. This CDR3 reads CASSYSSPGGNEKLFF. CDR3 sequence (DNA): TGTGCCAGCAGTTACTCGAGTCCAGGGGGCAATGAAAAACTGTTTTTT.

Concerning this clone itself: This clone may be a read error of a much larger clone one base away. This chain uses TRBV2 with TRBJ2-7; tentative D call: TRBD2 (7 bases). CDR1 is SNHLY and CDR2 is FYNNEI in the germline V gene. This CDR3 is 11 amino acids long. The V end was cut by 7 bases, the J end by 6 bases, with 10 bases between. CDR3 bases: TGTGCCAGCATCCGGGGGGCCGAGCAGTACTTC. Translation: CASIRGAEQYF.

V usage is TRBV4-1 and J usage is TRBJ2-7; D gene ambiguous. CDR3 length equals 17 residues. V was trimmed by 2 bases and J by 2 bases, leaving 19 bases between them. Germline values: CDR1 MGHRA, CDR2 YSYEKL. CDR3 loop: CASSQMGGLRIAYEQYF. The DNA for the CDR3 is TGCGCCAGCAGCCAAATGGGCGGTCTTCGGATTGCCTACGAGCAGTACTTC.

Turning to this clone: A read error is possible here, since a much larger clone lies one base away. Other DNA sequences in this sample translate to the same CDR3. This sequence joins TRBV30 and TRBJ1-5; the D gene is possibly TRBD1 (6 bases). Germline CDR1 GTSNPN, CDR2 SVGIG (reference sequence). The ends were cut back, 0 bases at V and 9 bases at J, with 15 bases in the middle. This CDR3 comprises 14 residues. CDR3 bases: TGTGCCTGGAGTGTACCCGGGGGCCAGACGCCCCAGCATTTT. It yields the protein CAWSVPGGQTPQHF.

This clone was recorded only once. The CDR3 spells CASSPRQGPYGYTF. CDR3 in DNA: TGTGCCAGCTCACCTAGACAGGGGCCCTATGGCTACACCTTC. The V call is TRBV18, the J call TRBJ1-2; TRBD1 aligns across 8 bases. The germline V gene encodes CDR1 KGHSH and CDR2 LQKENI. This CDR3 comprises 14 residues. J gave up 4 bases and V 3 bases, and 4 bases lay outside the gene matches.

The V and J genes are TRBV5-1 and TRBJ2-7; D uncertain. Gene TRBJ2-5 matches the end of the DNA better, so the J call may be wrong. CDR3 length: 15 residues. CDR1 is SGHRS and CDR2 is YFSETQ in the germline V gene. CDR3 coding DNA: TGCGCCAGCAGCCCCGACCGTTCGATCGTAGAGACCCAGTACTTC. This gives the protein CASSPDRSIVETQYF.

The chain joins TRBV28 to TRBJ1-2; D remains ambiguous. CDR1 MDHEN and CDR2 SYDVKM come from the germline V gene. V gave up 5 bases and J gave up 6 bases, with 4 bases separating them. CDR3 length: 10 residues. The CDR3 spells CASSRNGYTF. The CDR3 bases are TGTGCCAGCAGTCGGAATGGCTACACCTTC.

This clone was recorded once. The J gene is TRBJ2-7, the V gene TRBV7-2; the D gene is possibly TRBD2 (5 bases). In germline, CDR1 is SGHTA, CDR2 FQGNSA. Trimming pared 5 bases from V and 4 bases from J, leaving 9 bases between. This CDR3 has 12 residues. The CDR3 bases are TGTGCCAGCAGCAGAGGGTGGTACGAGCAGTACTTC. It translates to CASSRGWYEQYF.

The chain recombines TRBV6-5 with TRBJ2-1; D ambiguous. Looked up from germline, CDR1 is MNHEY and CDR2 is SVGAGI. This CDR3 spans 14 amino acids. Trimming stripped 4 bases from V and 9 bases from J, with 16 bases between. CDR3 sequence: CASSSLGPHGEQFF. DNA of the CDR3: TGTGCCAGCAGTTCCCTTGGACCGCACGGTGAGCAGTTCTTC.

As concerns this clone: A clone one base away is much larger, so this may be a read error. Other nucleotide sequences from this sample produce the same CDR3. This rearrangement joins TRBV7-8 to TRBJ2-7; 9 bases line up with TRBD1. V lost 5 bases and J lost 7; bases outside the gene matches: 9. Germline-derived CDR1 and CDR2 are SGHVS and FQNEAQ. The CDR3 loop spans 14 amino acids. The CDR3 DNA reads as TGTGCCAGCAGCACCTACAGGGGGCGTTATGAGCAGTACTTC. Protein sequence: CASSTYRGRYEQYF.

This chain uses TRBV19 with TRBJ2-1; TRBD2 agrees at 8 bases. The germline CDR1 and CDR2 sequences are LNHDA and SQIVND (reference sequence). The CDR3 is 16 residues long. J gave up 5 bases and V 6 bases, and 12 bases lay outside the gene matches. For the CDR3, the DNA is TGTGCCAGTAGCCCCGGGACTAGACGCGGGGACAATGAGCAGTTCTTC. This encodes CASSPGTRRGDNEQFF.

The chain recombines TRBV28 with TRBJ2-5; 15 positions match TRBD2. The CDR3 covers 18 residues. Germline V CDR1 and CDR2: MDHEN, SYDVKM. J lost 2 bases, V lost 6 bases, and 10 bases had no gene match. The CDR3 sequence is CASSRTSGRGPRQETQYF. The CDR3, as DNA: TGTGCCAGCAGCAGGACTAGCGGGAGGGGCCCGCGGCAAGAGACCCAGTACTTC.

The chain links TRBV7-9 to TRBJ2-3, with TRBD1 as a possible D gene (7 bases). Trimming removed 1 base from V and 3 bases from J, with 11 bases in between. This CDR3 is built from 15 residues. CDR1 and CDR2 (germline): SEHNR, FQNEAQ (reference sequence). In DNA form, the CDR3 reads TGTGCCAGCAGCTTAGTCCAGGGGGGTACAGATACGCAGTATTTT. Protein product: CASSLVQGGTDTQYF.

This chain uses TRBV27 with TRBJ2-7, with TRBD1 as a possible D gene (6 bases). Per the germline V gene, CDR1 is MNHEY and CDR2 is SMNVEV (reference sequence). The CDR3 length is 15 residues. Trimming pared 3 bases from V and 6 bases from J, leaving 18 bases between. The CDR3 loop reads CASSLGAPLRGEQYF. In nucleotides, the CDR3 is TGTGCCAGCAGTTTGGGGGCCCCACTCCGGGGCGAGCAGTACTTC.

This clone was detected ten times or more. The CDR3 nucleotides read TGCGCCAGCAGCTTGGCTCCGGGAGGCCCCTCGAACAATGAGCAGTTCTTC. It specifies CASSLAPGGPSNNEQFF. The chain recombines TRBV5-1 with TRBJ2-1, with TRBD2 matching 7 bases. The V gene end was trimmed by 0 bases and the J gene end by 5 bases; junction bases not matched to a gene: 11. Germline V gene lookup returns CDR1 SGHRS and CDR2 YFSETQ. The CDR3 loop spans 17 amino acids. Full variable domain (outside the CDR3, taken from reference TRBV5-1 and TRBJ2-1): KAGVTQTPRYLIKTRGQQVTLSCSPISGHRSVSWYQQTPGQGLQFLFEYFSETQRNKGNFPGRFSGRQFSNSRSEMNVSTLELGDSALYLCASSLAPGGPSNNEQFFGPGTRLTVL.

The V gene is TRBV7-2, the J gene TRBJ2-1; D is uncertain. Trimming pared 6 bases from V and 2 bases from J, leaving 11 bases between. Germline CDR1 reads SGHTA; CDR2 reads FQGNSA. The CDR3 totals 14 residues. Here the CDR3 DNA reads TGTGCCAGCAGTGTTAGCCCCACCTACAATGAGCAGTTCTTC. Protein: CASSVSPTYNEQFF.

This clone showed up just once. This chain connects TRBV5-1 to TRBJ2-7; 14 bases align to TRBD2. This CDR3 is built from 15 residues. The germline gives CDR1 SGHRS, CDR2 YFSETQ. J was trimmed by 2 bases and V by 4 bases; bases with no gene match: 2. The chain's CDR3 is CASSRGLAGAYEQYF. In nucleotides, the CDR3 is TGCGCCAGCAGCCGGGGACTAGCGGGAGCCTACGAGCAGTACTTC.

The chain has TRBV18 and TRBJ1-2; D is uncertain. Trimming cost V 4 bases and J 3 bases, with 9 bases left between them. Per germline, CDR1 KGHSH and CDR2 LQKENI. This CDR3 is built from 13 residues. In nucleotides, the CDR3 is TGTGCCAGCTCACTACCCCTCCACTATGGCTACACCTTC. Translated: CASSLPLHYGYTF.

The chain has TRBV6-1 and TRBJ2-1; weak D call: TRBD2 (6 bases). CDR1 is MNHNS, CDR2 SASEGT, per germline. The CDR3 length is 13 residues. V lost 5 bases and J 15 bases, leaving 20 bases between the germline ends. The chain's CDR3 is CASSPSASLGWFF. The CDR3, as DNA: TGTGCCAGCAGTCCTAGCGCTTCCCTTGGCTGGTTCTTC.

This clone is a singleton in its sample. The chain employs TRBV6-1 and TRBJ2-7; D is possibly TRBD1 or TRBD2 (5 bases each). Germline CDR1 is MNHNS and CDR2 is SASEGT. Trimming stripped 2 bases from V and 3 bases from J, with 17 bases between. The length of the CDR3 is 16 residues. The CDR3 DNA reads as TGTGCCAGCAGTGAACCGTGGGGGAAGGATCGCTACGAGCAGTACTTC. It codes for CASSEPWGKDRYEQYF.

This clone was detected a few times. This chain joins TRBV29-1 and TRBJ2-5, with 15 positions matching TRBD2. Germline CDR1 SQVTM, CDR2 ANQGSEA. The CDR3 has 16 residues. The V segment lost 8 bases and the J segment 0 bases; nucleotides outside the gene matches: 7. CDR3 in DNA: TGCAGCCTGAAGGGACTAGCGGGAGGTAACCAAGAGACCCAGTACTTC. The encoded protein is CSLKGLAGGNQETQYF.

The chain carries TRBV7-9 and TRBJ2-3, with TRBD1 as a possible D gene (6 bases). Germline V gene sequence: CDR1 SEHNR, CDR2 FQNEAQ (reference sequence). The CDR3 consists of 15 residues. V was pared by 4 bases and J by 4 bases, with 15 bases between. This CDR3 reads CASSSRGIGADTQYF. The CDR3 nucleotides are TGTGCCAGCAGCTCTAGGGGGATAGGGGCAGATACGCAGTATTTT. The full variable domain, completed using reference TRBV7-9 and TRBJ2-3, is DTGVSQNPRHKITKRGQNVTFRCDPISEHNRLYWYRQTLGQGPEFLTYFQNEAQLEKSRLLSDRFSAERPKGSFSTLEIQRTEQGDSAMYLCASSSRGIGADTQYFGPGTRLTVL.

This chain uses TRBV18 with TRBJ2-7; the match to TRBD2 covers 8 bases. Germline lookup yields CDR1 KGHSH and CDR2 LQKENI. After removal of 5 bases from V and 6 bases from J, the junction contained 3 bases not matched to a gene. The CDR3 runs to 12 residues. The CDR3 nucleotides are TGTGCCAGCTCATCGGCGGGGGGCGAGCAGTACTTC. Translating it yields CASSSAGGEQYF.

The V call is TRBV4-2, the J call TRBJ2-1; TRBD2 aligns across 9 bases. The CDR3 is 18 residues long. CDR1 is LGHNA and CDR2 is YNFKEQ in the germline V gene. V shed 0 bases, J shed 0 bases, and the junction held 6 bases outside the gene matches. The CDR3 is CASSQDRGGGVSYNEQFF. In nucleotides, the CDR3 is TGTGCCAGCAGCCAAGATCGTGGCGGGGGGGTCTCCTACAATGAGCAGTTCTTC.

The chain combines TRBV10-3 with TRBJ1-2, with TRBD1 identical over 8 bases. V gave up 5 bases and J gave up 7 bases; unmatched junction bases: 6. Per germline, CDR1 ENHRY and CDR2 SYGVKD. This CDR3 is 13 amino acids long. CDR3 amino acids: CAISPGQGGGYTF. CDR3 nucleotide sequence: TGTGCCATCAGTCCCGGACAGGGTGGTGGCTACACCTTC.